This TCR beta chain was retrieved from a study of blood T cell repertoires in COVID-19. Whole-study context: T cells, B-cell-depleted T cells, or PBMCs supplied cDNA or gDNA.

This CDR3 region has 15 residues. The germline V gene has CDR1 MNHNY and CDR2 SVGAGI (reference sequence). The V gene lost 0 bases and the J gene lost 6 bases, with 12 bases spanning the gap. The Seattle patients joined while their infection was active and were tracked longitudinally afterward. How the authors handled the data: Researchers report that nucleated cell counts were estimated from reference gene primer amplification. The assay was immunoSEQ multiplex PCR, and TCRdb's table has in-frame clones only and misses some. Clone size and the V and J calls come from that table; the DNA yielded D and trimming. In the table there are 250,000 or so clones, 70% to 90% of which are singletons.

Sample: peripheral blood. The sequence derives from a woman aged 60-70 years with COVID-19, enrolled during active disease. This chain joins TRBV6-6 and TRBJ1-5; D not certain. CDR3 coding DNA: TGTGCCAGCAGTTACTCGAGAGAGGGAGGTCAGCCCCAGCATTTT. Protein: CASSYSREGGQPQHF.